This T cell receptor beta chain was recovered during a study of human T cells and chemical hapten exposure (dated by TCRdb to 2020 to 2023). About the study as a whole: For sensitization, 2% DPC in acetone was applied to a roughly 2 cm by roughly 2 cm area of upper inner arm skin. The patient cohort, mostly female, included alopecia areata with under or over 50% scalp involvement, alopecia totalis and alopecia universalis. Libraries were combined into a pool for sequencing, and differences in TCR yield between samples came mainly from small differences in library volumes within the pool. In alopecia patients, the study followed how the peripheral blood TCR repertoire changed in vivo over primary and secondary sensitization to diphenylcyclopropenone (DPC), a hapten. Blood for TCR sequencing was provided by twenty-nine alopecia patients at one to four time points (pre-sensitization, 2, 6 and 24 weeks). Patch testing was done on the upper back using Finn chambers containing 0.01% DPC, and results were scored after 6 days according to International Contact Dermatitis Research Group standards. Patients additionally received weekly therapeutic DPC doses to the scalp throughout the approximately 22-week study period. Patient blood was sampled pre-sensitization (week 0) and at 2, 6 and about 24 weeks after DPC sensitization. The research as a whole found: Because all patients had alopecia, a presumed autoimmune disease, the immune response of the patients might differ from that of healthy individuals. No change with DPC sensitization was found in the number of TCRs above 1 in 1000 frequency, and no evidence of global repertoire structure alterations was found. Compared with pre-sensitization or healthy control sets, expanded TCRs formed significantly more large CDR3 similarity clusters, which is consistent with antigen-driven responses. Repeated subsampling changed both the strength of the expansion versus patch-test correlation and the threshold at which that correlation became significant. Patch test score was positively correlated with the number of PT1 expanded TCRs, with significance at thresholds 8, 16 and 32 but not at 4.

V and J lose 6 bases and 8 bases, and a span of 8 bases separates them. Inclusive of the bounding cysteine and phenylalanine, the CDR3 is 12 residues long. Only the CDR3 DNA stays, 36 bases, in frame from base 1. CDR1 MDHEN and CDR2 SYDVKM are derived from the germline V gene. Note on this clonotype: Its recognized antigen is unknown. Base quality data are lacking; no much larger clone is found one base away.

The time point label, read with the paper, signifies: pre-sensitization, week 0. This specimen's treatment or condition label, per the study, means: therapeutic diphenylcyclopropenone sensitization with weekly scalp DPC. At each patch-test visit, blood was drawn before the patch test was applied. Patients were considered eligible if aged 18 to 70, diagnosed with alopecia and deemed suitable for DPC therapy, and patients were excluded if pregnant. Unfractionated whole blood was collected in Tempus Blood RNA tubes, and total RNA was extracted from that blood. Libraries came from RACE. Sequenced on a NextSeq 500. During library preparation, unique molecular identifiers were attached to individual cDNA molecules so that TCRs could be counted in a quantitative, reproducible way. For every blood RNA sample, sequencing covered both the TCR alpha and TCR beta chains. The original methods were these. A median of about 87,000 TCRs per sample was observed, with a range of about 20,000 to 690,600. V, J and CDR3 annotation of the TCR reads was carried out using the Decombinator software suite. For the PS versus PT1 abundance plots, all samples were subsampled to the same number of TCRs (28,000). Expanded TCRs were defined as absent before sensitization and observed at least eight times at the 2-week time point. Using fastp at Q25 and MiXCR, TCRdb reprocessed the public reads and kept productive beta chains. Here each entry gathers all rows of one CDR3 protein and keeps the most common genes and DNA. None of the V and J calls come from the authors' own analysis; TCRdb made them. Recorded for this sample are 45,000 to 65,000 distinct CDR3 sequences; roughly 9.8% of them occurred a single time. 9.6% of the sample belongs to the ten largest clones.

The sequencing used whole blood, collected in connection with sensitization to the hapten diphenylcyclopropenone (DPC). Recombination connected TRBV28 to TRBJ1-6; there is no confident call for the D gene. The sequence was obtained from a man in his forties or fifties with alopecia areata. Some clones in this sample may be carry-over from other donors' samples. The CDR3 region has the sequence CASRPLYSPLHF. The nucleotide sequence reads TGTGCCAGCAGACCTCTGTATTCACCCCTCCACTTT. When the CDR3 is completed using the reference TRBV28 and TRBJ1-6 genes on either side, the full variable domain is DVKVTQSSRYLVKRTGEKVFLECVQDMDHENMFWYRQDPGLGLRLIYFSYDVKMKEKGDIPEGYSVSREKKERFSLILESASTNQTSMYLCASRPLYSPLHFGNGTRLTVT.